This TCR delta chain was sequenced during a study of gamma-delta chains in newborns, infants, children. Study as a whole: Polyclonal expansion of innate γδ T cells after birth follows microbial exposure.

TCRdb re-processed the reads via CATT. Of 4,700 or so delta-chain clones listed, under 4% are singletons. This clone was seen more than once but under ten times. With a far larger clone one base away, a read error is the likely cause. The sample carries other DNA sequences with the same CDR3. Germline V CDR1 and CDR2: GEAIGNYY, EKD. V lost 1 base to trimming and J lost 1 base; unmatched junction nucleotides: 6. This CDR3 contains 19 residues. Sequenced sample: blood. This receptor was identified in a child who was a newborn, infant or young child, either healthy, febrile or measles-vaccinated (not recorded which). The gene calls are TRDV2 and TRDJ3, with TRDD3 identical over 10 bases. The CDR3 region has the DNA TGTGCCTGTGACACTGGGGGATACCCCAGTTCCTGGGACACCCGACAGATGTTTTTC. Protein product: CACDTGGYPSSWDTRQMFF.